Shown below are 18 T cell receptor beta chains from a single sample sequenced in a study of blood T cell repertoires in COVID-19. The method was immunoSEQ multiplex PCR; TCRdb's version includes in-frame clones alone and lacks a portion of them. There are some 100,000 clones in the sample; more than 90% occur only once, and roughly 5% lies in the top ten. The sample comprised peripheral blood. All receptors derive from a man between 65 and 80 years old with acute or convalescent COVID-19.

CDR3 DNA: TGTGCCAGCAGCTGGGGACAGGGTGTTACCATGGGGGAGCAGTACTTC. Translation gives CASSWGQGVTMGEQYF. The V call is TRBV5-6, the J call TRBJ2-7; TRBD1 matches 9 bases. Trimming at V came to 3 bases and at J to 7 bases, leaving 14 bases not matched to a gene. CDR3 length: 16 amino acids. CDR1 and CDR2 from the germline V gene are SGHDT and YYEEEE.

The chain combines TRBV9 with TRBJ1-2, with unresolved D. From germline, CDR1 is SGDLS and CDR2 YYNGEE. The CDR3 is 10 residues long. Trimming shortened V by 4 bases and J by 5 bases, and 3 bases separated the two germline ends. The CDR3 reads CASSSYGYTF. For the CDR3, the DNA is TGTGCCAGCAGCTCTTATGGCTACACCTTC.

The chain couples TRBV6-5 to TRBJ2-1; tentatively, D is TRBD1 (6 bases). The germline V gene encodes CDR1 MNHEY and CDR2 SVGAGI. Trimming pared 3 bases from V and 6 bases from J, leaving 15 bases between. This CDR3 is built from 15 residues. CDR3 sequence (DNA): TGTGCCAGCAGTTATGGAAGGGACATCCGCAATGAGCAGTTCTTC. It yields the protein CASSYGRDIRNEQFF.

This chain uses TRBV5-4 with TRBJ2-1; 11 bases fit TRBD2. Germline loops: CDR1 SGHNT, CDR2 YYREEE (reference sequence). There are 15 residues in the CDR3. V shed 5 bases, J shed 1 base, and the junction held 2 bases outside the gene matches. CDR3 in DNA: TGTGCCAGCAGTAGCGGGAGGGGGTCCTACAATGAGCAGTTCTTC. Its translation is CASSSGRGSYNEQFF.

This chain joins TRBV13 and TRBJ1-2; 10 bases line up with TRBD1. This CDR3 has 17 amino acids. V lost 2 bases and J lost 0; bases outside the gene matches: 6. The V gene's germline CDR1 is PRHDT and CDR2 FYEKMQ (reference sequence). The CDR3 sequence: CASSLSWDRGSNYGYTF. As DNA, the CDR3 is TGTGCCAGCAGCTTATCATGGGACAGGGGCTCTAACTATGGCTACACCTTC.

The chain joins TRBV5-1 to TRBJ2-2, with no clear D. CDR1 SGHRS and CDR2 YFSETQ come from the germline V gene. The ends were cut back, 1 base at V and 2 bases at J, with 9 bases in the middle. This CDR3 region has 15 residues. The CDR3 loop is CASSLFGLNTGELFF. CDR3 DNA: TGCGCCAGCAGCTTGTTCGGGTTAAACACCGGGGAGCTGTTTTTT. The variable domain in full, completed from reference TRBV5-1 and TRBJ2-2, reads KAGVTQTPRYLIKTRGQQVTLSCSPISGHRSVSWYQQTPGQGLQFLFEYFSETQRNKGNFPGRFSGRQFSNSRSEMNVSTLELGDSALYLCASSLFGLNTGELFFGEGSRLTVL.

The DNA of the CDR3 is TGTGCCAGCAGTTCTCTTTTTAAAGGAGGGGACGGGTTCTTC. It is translated as CASSSLFKGGDGFF. The chain employs TRBV27 and TRBJ2-1, with D possibly TRBD2 on 6 matching bases. The CDR3 has 14 amino acids. V was trimmed by 4 bases and J by 15 bases, leaving 22 bases between them. The germline V gene encodes CDR1 MNHEY and CDR2 SMNVEV (reference sequence).

A single count supports this clone. The chain links TRBV4-1 to TRBJ1-1; 7 bases are a match to TRBD1. Trimming took 0 bases from V and 6 from J; bases not matched to a gene: 10. The CDR3 covers 16 residues. Looked up from germline, CDR1 is MGHRA and CDR2 is YSYEKL. In DNA, the CDR3 is TGCGCCAGCAGCCAAGATATGAGGGGGCAGAGGGCTGAAGCTTTCTTT. Translated, it gives CASSQDMRGQRAEAFF.

The chain links TRBV5-1 to TRBJ2-1; 8 nucleotides match TRBD2. The CDR3 length is 16 residues. The ends lost 4 bases at V and 8 bases at J; junction bases unmatched: 14. The germline V gene encodes CDR1 SGHRS and CDR2 YFSETQ. CDR3 DNA: TGCGCCAGCAGCGCCTCAGTCGGAGCGGGAGATTATGAGCAGTTCTTC. The encoded protein is CASSASVGAGDYEQFF.

V and J are TRBV19 and TRBJ1-2; D remains unclear. The V end lost 0 bases, the J end lost 6 bases, and 8 bases lay between the germline ends. The CDR3 is 13 amino acids. Germline loops: CDR1 LNHDA, CDR2 SQIVND (reference sequence). DNA of the CDR3: TGTGCCAGTAGTATAGATCGGAGGGATGGCTACACCTTC. It is translated as CASSIDRRDGYTF.

The genes are TRBV19 and TRBJ2-7; 12 nucleotides agree with TRBD1. The CDR3 extends over 15 amino acids. From germline, CDR1 is LNHDA and CDR2 SQIVND (reference sequence). The J segment lost 5 bases and the V segment lost 5 bases, leaving 7 bases of the junction unmatched. The CDR3 DNA is TGTGCCAGTAGTCCTGCCGGGACAGGGGGCGACGAGCAGTACTTC. Its translation is CASSPAGTGGDEQYF. Full variable domain (missing parts from reference TRBV19 and TRBJ2-7): DGGITQSPKYLFRKEGQNVTLSCEQNLNHDAMYWYRQDPGQGLRLIYYSQIVNDFQKGDIAEGYSVSREKKESFPLTVTSAQKNPTAFYLCASSPAGTGGDEQYFGPGTRLTVT.

V gene TRBV24-1 combines with J gene TRBJ2-7; 8 bases agree with TRBD1. Germline values: CDR1 KGHDR, CDR2 SFDVKD. Trimming removed 4 bases from V and 1 base from J; junction bases left unmatched: 8. The CDR3 is made up of 16 amino acids. The CDR3 nucleotides are TGTGCCACCAGTGACTATGGGACAGGTAGATCCTACGAGCAGTACTTC. Amino acids: CATSDYGTGRSYEQYF.

This clone was recorded once. The V call is TRBV4-1, the J call TRBJ1-3; maybe TRBD1 (5 bases). CDR3 length: 13 amino acids. V was shortened by 4 bases and J by 12 bases, with 16 bases between the two germline ends. Germline V gene sequence: CDR1 MGHRA, CDR2 YSYEKL. CDR3 nucleotide sequence: TGCGCCAGCAGCCCCCCGGGGCCGGGGGACATATATTTT. This translates into CASSPPGPGDIYF.

The genes are TRBV18 and TRBJ1-1; possible D gene TRBD1, 6 bases. Trimming cost V 2 bases and J 1 base, with 8 bases left between them. The CDR3 spans 14 residues. Looked up from germline, CDR1 is KGHSH and CDR2 is LQKENI. The CDR3 reads CASSPTGTNTEAFF. The CDR3 DNA sequence: TGTGCCAGCTCACCAACAGGGACGAACACTGAAGCTTTCTTT.

The chain employs TRBV3-1 (or the pseudogene TRBV3-2) and TRBJ1-6; D remains ambiguous. The germline CDR1 and CDR2 sequences are LGHDT and YNNKEL (reference sequence). V was pared by 1 base and J by 11 bases, with 15 bases between. This CDR3 is built from 15 residues. The CDR3 region is CASSQGHSLKAPLHF. As DNA, the CDR3 is TGTGCCAGCAGCCAAGGGCACAGCCTGAAGGCACCCCTCCACTTT.

V gene TRBV11-3 combines with J gene TRBJ1-2; the D is unclear. The V gene lost 0 bases and the J gene lost 8 bases, with 22 bases spanning the gap. Germline V lookup: CDR1 SGHNT, CDR2 YENEEA. The CDR3 runs to 17 residues. This chain's CDR3 is CASSLESPANVPGGYTF. Here the CDR3 DNA reads TGTGCCAGCAGCTTAGAAAGTCCGGCGAACGTTCCGGGAGGCTACACCTTC.

The gene calls are TRBV7-3 and TRBJ1-6; D may be TRBD1 (5 bases). Germline V CDR1 and CDR2: SGHTA, FQGTGA. The V and J ends lost 3 bases and 7 bases respectively, with 10 bases between them. The CDR3 has 14 residues. Written as DNA, the CDR3 is TGTGCCAGCAGCTTTGGACAATCGAATTCACCCCTCCACTTT. Translated, it gives CASSFGQSNSPLHF.

The V and J genes are TRBV4-3 and TRBJ1-5, with 9 positions matching TRBD1. V was pared by 1 base and J by 2 bases, with 6 bases of the junction left unmatched. Per the germline V gene, CDR1 is LGHNA and CDR2 is YSLEER. This CDR3 has 17 residues. For the CDR3, the DNA is TGCGCCAGCAGCCAAGCCTGGACAGGGGTGGGCAATCAGCCCCAGCATTTT. This sequence encodes CASSQAWTGVGNQPQHF.